This T cell receptor beta chain stems from a study of blood T cell repertoires in COVID-19. About the study: Acute-phase and convalescent COVID-19 samples originated in the United States, Italy and Spain.

The CDR3 spans 15 residues. CDR1 is LGHNA and CDR2 is YSLEER in the germline V gene. Trimming took off 2 bases at V and 5 bases at J, with 15 bases between the two ends. Sequenced by immunoSEQ multiplex PCR; TCRdb stores in-frame clones only, minus some. The table includes a few hundred thousand clones, 80% to 90% detected once. Participant ages covered roughly 18 to 89 years across around 25 US areas. Participant reports of clinical history set cohort assignment. All recovered Cohort 3 donors got two negative PCRs, got clearance, or saw symptom resolution. The sequenced sample consisted of PBMCs or T cells enriched from blood (not recorded which). The V and J genes are TRBV4-3 and TRBJ1-1, with TRBD1 as a possible D gene (5 bases). The TCR originated in a man between 25 and 39 years old who had recovered from COVID-19. The CDR3 loop is CASSQLTGGGTEAFF. CDR3 coding DNA: TGCGCCAGCAGCCAACTCACGGGGGGGGGTACTGAAGCTTTCTTT.